Below, one T cell receptor beta chain is given with its context. This sample stems from a study of shared clonotypes between healthy human individuals. Data came from immunoSEQ multiplex PCR; TCRdb stores just in-frame clones and leaves some out. Counted here are a few million clones, 90% to 97% occurring once; the ten biggest clones make up less than 0.15%. The sequenced sample consisted of naive CD4+ T cells sorted from blood. Subset given: CD45RA+ positively selected. This TCR was sampled from a man between 18 and 35 years old in good health.

The CDR3 is CASSDLDRPWMGYGYTF. In DNA form, the CDR3 reads TGTGCCAGCAGTGACCTGGACAGACCATGGATGGGCTATGGCTACACCTTC. The V and J genes are TRBV6-1 and TRBJ1-2, with D tentatively TRBD1 (6 bases). Germline CDR1 reads MNHNS; CDR2 reads SASEGT. Trimming removed 3 bases at V and 4 bases at J, with 21 bases between. The CDR3 covers 17 residues.